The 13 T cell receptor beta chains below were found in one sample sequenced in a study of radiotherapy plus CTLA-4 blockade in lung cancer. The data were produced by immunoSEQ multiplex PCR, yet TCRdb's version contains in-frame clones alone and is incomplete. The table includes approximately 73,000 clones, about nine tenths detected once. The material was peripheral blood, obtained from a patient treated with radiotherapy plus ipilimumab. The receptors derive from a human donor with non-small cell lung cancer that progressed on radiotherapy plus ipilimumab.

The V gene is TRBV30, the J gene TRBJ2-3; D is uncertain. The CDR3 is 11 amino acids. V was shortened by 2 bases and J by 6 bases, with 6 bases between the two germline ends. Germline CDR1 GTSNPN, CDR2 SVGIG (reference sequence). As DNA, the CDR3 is TGTGCCTGGAGTACCCTGGATACGCAGTATTTT. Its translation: CAWSTLDTQYF.

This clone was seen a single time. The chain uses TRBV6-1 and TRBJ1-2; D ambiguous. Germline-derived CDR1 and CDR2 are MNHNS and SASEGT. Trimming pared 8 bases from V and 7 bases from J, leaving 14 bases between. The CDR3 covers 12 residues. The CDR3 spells CASLSGFSGYTF. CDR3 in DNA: TGTGCCAGCCTGTCTGGGTTCTCTGGCTACACCTTC.

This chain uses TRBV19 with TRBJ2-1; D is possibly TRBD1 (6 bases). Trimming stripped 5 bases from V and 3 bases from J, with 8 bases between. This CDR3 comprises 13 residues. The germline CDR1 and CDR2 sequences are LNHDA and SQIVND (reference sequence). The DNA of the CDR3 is TGTGCCAGTAGTTCGGACAGCTACAATGAGCAGTTCTTC. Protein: CASSSDSYNEQFF.

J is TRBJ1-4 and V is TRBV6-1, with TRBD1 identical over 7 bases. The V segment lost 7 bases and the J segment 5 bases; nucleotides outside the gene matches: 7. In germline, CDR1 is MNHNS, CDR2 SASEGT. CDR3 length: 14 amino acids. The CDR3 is CASKRQGANEKLFF. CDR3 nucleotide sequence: TGTGCCAGCAAAAGACAGGGCGCAAATGAAAAACTGTTTTTT.

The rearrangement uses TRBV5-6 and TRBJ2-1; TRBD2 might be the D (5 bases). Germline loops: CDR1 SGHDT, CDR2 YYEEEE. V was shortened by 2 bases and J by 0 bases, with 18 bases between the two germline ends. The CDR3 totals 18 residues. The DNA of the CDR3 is TGTGCCAGCAGCTTTCAAGCCAAACCGGGGAGCTCCTACAATGAGCAGTTCTTC. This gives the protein CASSFQAKPGSSYNEQFF.

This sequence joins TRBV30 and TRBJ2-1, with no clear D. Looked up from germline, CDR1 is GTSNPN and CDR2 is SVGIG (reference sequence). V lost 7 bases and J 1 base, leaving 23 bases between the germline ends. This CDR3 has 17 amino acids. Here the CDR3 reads CASRSPSRLGSYNEQFF. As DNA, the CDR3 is TGTGCCTCTCGATCTCCCTCAAGGCTGGGATCCTACAATGAGCAGTTCTTC.

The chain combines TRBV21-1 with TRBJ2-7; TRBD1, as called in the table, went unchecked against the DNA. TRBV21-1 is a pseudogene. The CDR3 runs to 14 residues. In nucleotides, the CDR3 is TGTGCCAGCAGCAAAGGGGGCAGGACCTACGAGCAGTACTTC. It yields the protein CASSKGGRTYEQYF.

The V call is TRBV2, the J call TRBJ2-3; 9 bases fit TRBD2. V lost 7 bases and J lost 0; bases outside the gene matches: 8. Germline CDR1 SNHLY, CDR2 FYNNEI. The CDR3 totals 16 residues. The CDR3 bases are TGTGCCAGCAACGAAGCTAGCGGGGTGAGCACAGATACGCAGTATTTT. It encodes CASNEASGVSTDTQYF.

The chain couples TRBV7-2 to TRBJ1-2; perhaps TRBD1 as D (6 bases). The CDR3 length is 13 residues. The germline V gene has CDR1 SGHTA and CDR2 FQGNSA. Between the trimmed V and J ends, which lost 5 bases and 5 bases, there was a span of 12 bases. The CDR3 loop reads CASSQAGEYGYTF. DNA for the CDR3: TGTGCCAGCAGCCAAGCAGGGGAATATGGCTACACCTTC.

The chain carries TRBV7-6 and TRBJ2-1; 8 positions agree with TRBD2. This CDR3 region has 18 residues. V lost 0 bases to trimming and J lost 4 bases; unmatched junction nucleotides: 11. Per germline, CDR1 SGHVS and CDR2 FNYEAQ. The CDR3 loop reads CASSLAVAGGPPYNEQFF. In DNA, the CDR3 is TGTGCCAGCAGCTTAGCGGTGGCGGGGGGACCCCCGTACAATGAGCAGTTCTTC.

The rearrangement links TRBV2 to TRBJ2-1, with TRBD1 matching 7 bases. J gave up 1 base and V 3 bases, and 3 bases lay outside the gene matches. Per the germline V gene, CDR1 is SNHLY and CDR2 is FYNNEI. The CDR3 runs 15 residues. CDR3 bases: TGTGCCAGCAGTGAGGCCAGGGGGTCCTACAATGAGCAGTTCTTC. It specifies CASSEARGSYNEQFF.

The CDR3 sequence: CASSLGNTGELFF. The CDR3 bases are TGCGCCAGCAGCTTGGGGAACACCGGGGAGCTGTTTTTT. The V and J genes are TRBV5-1 and TRBJ2-2, with D unresolved. CDR1 is SGHRS and CDR2 is YFSETQ in the germline V gene. This CDR3 has 13 residues. Trimming shortened V by 0 bases and J by 1 base, and 1 base separated the two germline ends.

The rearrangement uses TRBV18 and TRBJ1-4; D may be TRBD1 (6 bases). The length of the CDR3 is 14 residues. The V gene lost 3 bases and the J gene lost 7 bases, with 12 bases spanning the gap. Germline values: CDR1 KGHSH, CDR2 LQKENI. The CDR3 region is CASSPLAGAEKLFF. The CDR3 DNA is TGTGCCAGCTCACCCCTTGCGGGGGCTGAAAAACTGTTTTTT.